This T cell receptor beta chain appears in the sequencing data of a study of T cell responses to AZD1222 COVID-19 vaccine. In this sample, this clone turned up a few times. Method: immunoSEQ multiplex PCR; TCRdb's copy keeps in-frame clones and lacks some. Among more than 75,000 clones, roughly 91% were seen once, and the ten largest hold 7.5%. Germline CDR1 is SNHLY and CDR2 is FYNNEI. The CDR3 is 16 residues long. Trimming shortened V by 2 bases and J by 2 bases, and 14 bases separated the two germline ends. The chain has TRBV2 and TRBJ2-3; D possibly corresponds to TRBD2 (7 bases). This clonotype was obtained from an adult in good health. This specimen consisted of peripheral blood, obtained on day 0 of AZD1222 vaccination. CDR3 region: CASSEIAGADTDTQYF. In DNA, the CDR3 is TGTGCCAGCAGTGAAATCGCGGGGGCCGACACAGATACGCAGTATTTT.